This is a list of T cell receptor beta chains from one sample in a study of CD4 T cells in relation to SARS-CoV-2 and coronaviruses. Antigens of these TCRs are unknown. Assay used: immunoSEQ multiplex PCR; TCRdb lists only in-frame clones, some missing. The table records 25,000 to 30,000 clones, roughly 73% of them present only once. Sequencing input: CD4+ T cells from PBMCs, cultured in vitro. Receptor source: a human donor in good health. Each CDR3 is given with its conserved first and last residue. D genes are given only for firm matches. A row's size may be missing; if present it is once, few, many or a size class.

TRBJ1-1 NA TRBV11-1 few CASSLAGNTEAFF TGTGCCAGCAGCTTAGCAGGGAACACTGAAGCTTTCTTT
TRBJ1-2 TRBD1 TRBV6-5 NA CASTPTGGRGYGYTF TGTGCCAGCACTCCGACAGGGGGCCGTGGCTATGGCTACACCTTC
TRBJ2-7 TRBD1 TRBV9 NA CASSATGDTYEQYF TGTGCCAGCAGCGCGACAGGGGACACCTACGAGCAGTACTTC
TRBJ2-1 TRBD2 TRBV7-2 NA CASSLVGLEWNEQFF TGTGCCAGCAGCTTAGTTGGACTAGAGTGGAATGAGCAGTTCTTC
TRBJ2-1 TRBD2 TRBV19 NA CASSPASGGSYNEQFF TGTGCCAGTAGTCCCGCTAGCGGCGGCTCCTACAATGAGCAGTTCTTC
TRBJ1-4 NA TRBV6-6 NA CASSDLGGRGEKLFF TGTGCCAGCAGTGACCTTGGGGGAAGGGGTGAAAAACTGTTTTTT
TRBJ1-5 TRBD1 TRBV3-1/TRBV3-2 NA CASSQGDSYQPQHF TGTGCCAGCAGCCAAGGGGACAGTTATCAGCCCCAGCATTTT
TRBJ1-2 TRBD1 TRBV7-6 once CASSLASQGEGYTF TGTGCCAGCAGCTTAGCGTCACAGGGGGAAGGCTACACCTTC
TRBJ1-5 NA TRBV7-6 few CASSLGVGDGQPQHF TGTGCCAGCAGCTTAGGAGTTGGGGACGGGCAGCCCCAGCATTTT
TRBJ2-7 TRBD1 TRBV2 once CASSLDRVISYEQYF TGTGCCAGCAGTCTAGACAGGGTGATTTCCTACGAGCAGTACTTC
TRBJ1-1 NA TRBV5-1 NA CASSLDSMNTEAFF TGCGCCAGCAGCTTGGACAGCATGAACACTGAAGCTTTCTTT
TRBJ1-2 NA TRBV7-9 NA CASSLAFPGNGYTF TGTGCCAGCAGCTTAGCGTTCCCGGGGAACGGCTACACCTTC
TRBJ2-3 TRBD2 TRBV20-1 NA CSASGGRETSTDTQYF TGCAGTGCTAGTGGCGGGCGGGAGACTAGCACAGATACGCAGTATTTT
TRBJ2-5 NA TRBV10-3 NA CAISIEETQYF TGTGCCATCAGTATCGAAGAGACCCAGTACTTC
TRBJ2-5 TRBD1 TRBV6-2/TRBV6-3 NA CASIPTGGKTQYF TGTGCCAGCATCCCGACAGGGGGAAAGACCCAGTACTTC
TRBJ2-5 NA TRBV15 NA CATSRRYLETQYF TGTGCCACCAGCAGGAGATATCTAGAGACCCAGTACTTC
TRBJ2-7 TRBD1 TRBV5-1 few CASGQGDSYEQYF TGCGCCAGTGGACAGGGCGATTCCTACGAGCAGTACTTC
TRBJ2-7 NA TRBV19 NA CASSIAGQSSYEQYF TGTGCCAGTAGTATTGCAGGCCAAAGCTCCTACGAGCAGTACTTC
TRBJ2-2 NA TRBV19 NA CASAAVEVGSGELFF TGTGCCAGTGCAGCGGTTGAGGTCGGGTCCGGGGAGCTGTTTTTT
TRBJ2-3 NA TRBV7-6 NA CASSRGPEVDTQYF TGTGCCAGCAGCCGAGGCCCCGAAGTCGATACGCAGTATTTT
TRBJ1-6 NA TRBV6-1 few CASSETVPGTGSPLHF TGTGCCAGCAGTGAAACGGTTCCGGGGACGGGATCACCCCTCCACTTT
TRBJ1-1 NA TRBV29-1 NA CSVEGRQNTEAFF TGCAGCGTTGAAGGGAGACAGAACACTGAAGCTTTCTTT
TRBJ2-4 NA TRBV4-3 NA CASSLLGRENIQYF TGCGCCAGCAGCCTCCTGGGCCGGGAAAACATTCAGTACTTC
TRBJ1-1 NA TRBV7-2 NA CASARGGSGAEAFF TGTGCCAGCGCCCGCGGGGGGTCGGGCGCTGAAGCTTTCTTT
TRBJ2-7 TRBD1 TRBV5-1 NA CASEPGTGRDEQYF TGCGCCAGCGAACCCGGGACAGGACGGGACGAGCAGTACTTC
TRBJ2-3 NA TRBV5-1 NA CASSLGTTLTDTQYF TGCGCCAGCAGCTTGGGGACTACCCTCACAGATACGCAGTATTTT
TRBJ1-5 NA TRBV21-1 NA CASNSPRTGLDQPQHF TGTGCCAGCAACTCCCCGAGGACAGGGCTCGATCAGCCCCAGCATTTT
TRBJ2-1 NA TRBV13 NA CASSLGGEYEQFF TGTGCCAGCAGCTTAGGGGGGGAGTATGAGCAGTTCTTC
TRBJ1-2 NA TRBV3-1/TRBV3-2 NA CASSPTLNYGYTF TGTGCCAGCAGCCCGACCCTTAACTATGGCTACACCTTC
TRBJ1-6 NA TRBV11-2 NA CASSFRADYSPLHF TGTGCCAGCAGCTTCAGGGCTGATTATTCACCCCTCCACTTT
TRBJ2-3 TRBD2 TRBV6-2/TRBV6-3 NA CASSPRGGGFSDTQYF TGTGCCAGCAGCCCACGTGGCGGGGGGTTTTCAGATACGCAGTATTTT
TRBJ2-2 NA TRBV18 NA CASSSNQGIGELFF TGTGCCAGCTCGTCGAACCAGGGTATCGGGGAGCTGTTTTTT
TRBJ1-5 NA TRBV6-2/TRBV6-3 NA CASSPNPGGNQPQHF TGTGCCAGCAGCCCGAACCCAGGGGGCAATCAGCCCCAGCATTTT
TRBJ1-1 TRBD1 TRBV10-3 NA CAISTGQGASTEAFF TGTGCCATCAGTACAGGACAGGGGGCGAGTACTGAAGCTTTCTTT
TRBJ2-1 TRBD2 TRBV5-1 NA CASRPGLAGGTLVGDEQFF TGCGCCAGCAGGCCGGGACTAGCGGGAGGAACCTTAGTTGGCGATGAGCAGTTCTTC
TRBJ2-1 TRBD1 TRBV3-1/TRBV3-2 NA CASSQRTGGASYNEQFF TGTGCCAGCAGCCAAAGAACAGGGGGAGCAAGCTACAATGAGCAGTTCTTC
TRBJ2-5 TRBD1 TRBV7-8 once CASSKRRGQETQYF TGTGCCAGCAGTAAACGCAGGGGGCAAGAGACCCAGTACTTC
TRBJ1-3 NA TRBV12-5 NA CASGIPPRSFSGNTIYF TGTGCTAGTGGCATACCCCCCCGCTCTTTCTCTGGAAACACCATATATTTT
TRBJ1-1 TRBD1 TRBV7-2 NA CASTLGIGGAISEAFF TGTGCCAGCACCTTGGGAATAGGGGGCGCAATTTCTGAAGCTTTCTTT
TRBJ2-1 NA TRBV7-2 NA CASSSGPHSYNEQFF TGTGCCAGCTCCAGCGGGCCCCACTCCTACAATGAGCAGTTCTTC
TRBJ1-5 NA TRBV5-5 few CASSLYREGGNQPQHF TGTGCCAGCAGCTTGTACAGGGAGGGCGGCAATCAGCCCCAGCATTTT
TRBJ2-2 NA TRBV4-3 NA CASSQWGTGELFF TGCGCCAGCAGCCAATGGGGGACCGGGGAGCTGTTTTTT
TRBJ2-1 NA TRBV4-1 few CASSQDMAVNEQFF TGCGCCAGCAGCCAAGATATGGCCGTCAATGAGCAGTTCTTC
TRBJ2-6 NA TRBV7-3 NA CASSLISYAGRGGANVLTF TGTGCCAGCAGCTTAATATCGTATGCAGGACGGGGTGGGGCCAACGTCCTGACTTTC
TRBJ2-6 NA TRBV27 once CASSLGGESGANVLTF TGTGCCAGCAGTCTCGGTGGGGAGTCAGGGGCCAACGTCCTGACTTTC
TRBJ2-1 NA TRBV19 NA CASSPRAIGSYNEQFF TGTGCCAGTAGTCCCCGAGCGATCGGCTCCTACAATGAGCAGTTCTTC
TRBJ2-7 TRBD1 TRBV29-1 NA CSVISGQGVYEQYF TGCAGCGTTATATCGGGACAGGGGGTTTACGAGCAGTACTTC
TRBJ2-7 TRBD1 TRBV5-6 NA CASSPIQGNEQYF TGTGCCAGCAGCCCAATACAGGGGAACGAGCAGTACTTC